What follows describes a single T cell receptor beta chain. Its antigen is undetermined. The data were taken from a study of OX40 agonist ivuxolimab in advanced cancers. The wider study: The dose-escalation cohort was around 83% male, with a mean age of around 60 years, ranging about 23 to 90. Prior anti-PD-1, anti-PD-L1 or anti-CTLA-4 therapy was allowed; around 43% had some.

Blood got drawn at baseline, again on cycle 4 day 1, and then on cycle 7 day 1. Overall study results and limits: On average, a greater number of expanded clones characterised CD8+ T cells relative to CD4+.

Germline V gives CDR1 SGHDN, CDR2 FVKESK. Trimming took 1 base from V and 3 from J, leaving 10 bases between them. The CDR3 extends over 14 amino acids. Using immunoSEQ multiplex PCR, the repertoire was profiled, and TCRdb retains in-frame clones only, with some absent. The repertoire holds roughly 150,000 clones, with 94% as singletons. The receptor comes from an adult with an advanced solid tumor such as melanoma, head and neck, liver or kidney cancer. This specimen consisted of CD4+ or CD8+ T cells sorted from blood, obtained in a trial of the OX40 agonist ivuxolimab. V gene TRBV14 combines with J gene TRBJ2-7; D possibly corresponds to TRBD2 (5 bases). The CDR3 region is CASSQGLTNYEQYF. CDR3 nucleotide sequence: TGTGCCAGCAGCCAAGGACTAACAAACTACGAGCAGTACTTC.